This T cell receptor (beta chain) was found in a study of glioma-infiltrating T cells. General observations from the study: Patients with low tissue-blood divergence carried a signature set of shared blood CDR3 motifs.

The iRepertoire nested amplicon-rescue multiplex PCR amplified TCR alpha and beta CDR3s from RNA. TCRdb re-derived calls from the multiplex PCR reads in MiXCR, one entry per CDR3 protein. Among a few hundred thousand distinct CDR3 sequences listed, more than 35% were seen once. Concerning this clonotype: Antigen specificity is unknown.

The V gene end was trimmed by 6 bases and the J gene end by 5 bases; junction bases not matched to a gene: 14. This CDR3 is built from 18 residues. The genes are TRBV12-3 or TRBV12-4 and TRBJ2-1; 12 bases line up with TRBD2. This receptor was identified in a human donor with low-grade glioma or glioblastoma, undergoing nonglioma brain surgery, or in good health (not recorded which). Sequencing was carried out using glioma tissue, nonneoplastic brain tissue, or PBMCs (not recorded which). In nucleotides, the CDR3 is TGTGCCAGCAGCCGAGTTGCAGTACTAGCGGGAGGAAACAATGAGCAGTTCTTC. Encoded protein: CASSRVAVLAGGNNEQFF.